These T cell receptor beta chains were read from a single sample in a study of blood T cell repertoires in COVID-19. Assay used: immunoSEQ multiplex PCR; TCRdb lists only in-frame clones, some missing. The sample lists approximately 360,000 clones, around nine tenths occurring once. Source material: PBMCs or T cells enriched from blood (not recorded which). These receptor sequences come from a woman aged 25 to 39 with acute COVID-19. Each CDR3 is given with its conserved first and last residue. Fields, in order: V gene, D gene, clone size, J gene, CDR3 protein, CDR3 DNA. A D gene is named only where the DNA matches it firmly. A clone size is listed for some rows: how often the clone was seen (once, few, many), or a class if it is expanded.

>TRBV20-1|-|-|TRBJ1-4
CSASVASFNEKLFF
TGCAGTGCTAGTGTGGCCAGTTTTAATGAAAAACTGTTTTTT
>TRBV7-9|TRBD2|once|TRBJ2-7
CAGSHSGGAPYEQYF
TGTGCCGGCAGCCACAGCGGGGGGGCCCCCTACGAGCAGTACTTC
>TRBV9|-|-|TRBJ1-2
CASSVGNRDNYGYTF
TGTGCCAGCAGCGTAGGTAACAGGGACAACTATGGCTACACCTTC
>TRBV10-3|TRBD2|-|TRBJ2-3
CASRLAGHTDTQYF
TGTGCCAGTAGACTAGCGGGGCACACAGATACGCAGTATTTT
>TRBV7-6|TRBD1|-|TRBJ1-3
CASSLVSGGTGNTIYF
TGTGCCAGCAGCTTAGTTTCAGGGGGTACTGGAAACACCATATATTTT
>TRBV7-9|-|-|TRBJ1-1
CASSLHRQTANTEAFF
TGTGCCAGCAGCTTACATCGGCAGACTGCGAACACTGAAGCTTTCTTT
>TRBV5-8|-|-|TRBJ2-3
CASTSGRGRADTQYF
TGTGCCAGCACCTCTGGGCGGGGGCGGGCAGATACGCAGTATTTT
>TRBV7-3|TRBD2|few|TRBJ2-2
CASSLTSGSNTGELFF
TGTGCCAGCAGCTTGACTAGCGGATCGAACACCGGGGAGCTGTTTTTT
>TRBV11-2|-|-|TRBJ1-6
CASSLARNSPLHF
TGTGCCAGCAGCTTAGCCAGGAATTCACCCCTCCACTTT
>TRBV18|TRBD1|-|TRBJ2-7
CASSRSGTGGYEQYF
TGTGCCAGCTCACGAAGCGGGACAGGGGGCTACGAGCAGTACTTC
>TRBV4-1|-|-|TRBJ1-2
CASSQNRDDNYGYTF
TGCGCCAGCAGCCAAAACAGGGACGATAACTATGGCTACACCTTC
>TRBV7-9|TRBD1|-|TRBJ1-4
CASSSRRGTGWEKLFF
TGTGCCAGCAGCTCACGTAGGGGGACAGGATGGGAAAAACTGTTTTTT
>TRBV7-6|TRBD2|-|TRBJ2-7
CASSLGVGRGGLYEQYF
TGTGCCAGCAGCTTAGGAGTCGGACGGGGGGGGCTCTACGAGCAGTACTTC
>TRBV5-8|TRBD1|-|TRBJ1-5
CASSAGQGKGQPQHF
TGTGCCAGCAGCGCAGGACAGGGGAAGGGTCAGCCCCAGCATTTT
>TRBV6-1|-|once|TRBJ1-6
CASSDYVEDSPLHF
TGTGCCAGCAGTGATTACGTAGAAGATTCACCCCTCCACTTT
>TRBV30|TRBD1|once|TRBJ1-5
CACETGTGFFSNQPQHF
TGTGCCTGCGAGACCGGGACAGGGTTTTTTAGCAATCAGCCCCAGCATTTT
>TRBV4-3|-|-|TRBJ2-5
CASSQDPGGKETQYF
TGCGCCAGCAGCCAAGATCCTGGGGGCAAAGAGACCCAGTACTTC
>TRBV3-1/TRBV3-2|-|-|TRBJ1-2
CASSPSGGYGYTF
TGTGCCAGCAGCCCCAGTGGAGGGTATGGCTACACCTTC
>TRBV4-1|-|-|TRBJ1-2
CASSQEGGWGYTF
TGCGCCAGCAGCCAAGAAGGGGGATGGGGCTACACCTTC
>TRBV25-1|TRBD1|few|TRBJ1-5
CASSGLGQGLQPQHF
TGTGCCAGCAGTGGCTTGGGACAGGGGCTGCAGCCCCAGCATTTT
>TRBV4-3|TRBD1|-|TRBJ1-2
CASSQDRQGAGEHGYTF
TGCGCCAGCAGCCAAGATCGGCAGGGGGCGGGTGAGCATGGCTACACCTTC
>TRBV4-1|-|many|TRBJ2-3
CASSQEGWGDTDTQYF
TGCGCCAGCAGCCAAGAGGGATGGGGGGACACAGATACGCAGTATTTT
>TRBV5-1|-|-|TRBJ2-2
CASRQGSGELFF
TGCGCCAGCAGGCAGGGGTCGGGGGAGCTGTTTTTT
>TRBV5-5|-|-|TRBJ1-2
CASSVDSNYGYTF
TGTGCCAGCAGCGTCGACTCTAACTATGGCTACACCTTC
>TRBV5-4|-|-|TRBJ2-3
CASSLLGVTDAQYF
TGTGCCAGCAGCCTCTTGGGCGTCACAGATGCGCAGTATTTT
>TRBV11-2|TRBD1|-|TRBJ2-7
CASSLARDRGSYEQYF
TGTGCCAGCAGCTTAGCTCGCGACAGGGGGTCCTACGAGCAGTACTTC
>TRBV5-5|TRBD1|-|TRBJ2-2
CASSSPRQGTTGELFF
TGTGCCAGCAGCTCCCCCAGACAGGGGACCACCGGGGAGCTGTTTTTT
>TRBV18|-|-|TRBJ1-5
CASSPTRFFGQPQHF
TGTGCCAGCTCACCAACCCGTTTTTTCGGGCAGCCCCAGCATTTT
>TRBV19|TRBD1|-|TRBJ2-5
CASSRIKGQGETQYF
TGTGCCAGTAGCCGTATAAAAGGACAGGGAGAGACCCAGTACTTC
>TRBV7-9|-|-|TRBJ1-2
CASSSPSRGASGYTF
TGTGCCAGCAGCTCCCCGAGCCGGGGGGCGTCTGGCTACACCTTC
>TRBV4-1|-|-|TRBJ1-1
CASSQSPGWTEAFF
TGCGCCAGCAGCCAATCCCCAGGGTGGACTGAAGCTTTCTTT
>TRBV2|TRBD1|few|TRBJ2-7
CASRGTGGALFEQYF
TGTGCCAGCAGGGGGACAGGGGGCGCGTTATTCGAGCAGTACTTC
>TRBV19|-|-|TRBJ2-5
CASSIGVPGETQYF
TGTGCCAGTAGTATAGGAGTGCCGGGGGAGACCCAGTACTTC
>TRBV3-1/TRBV3-2|-|-|TRBJ2-3
CASSQDIQWTGGLTSTDTQYF
TGTGCCAGCAGCCAAGACATCCAATGGACGGGTGGACTAACTAGCACAGATACGCAGTATTTT
>TRBV2|TRBD1|-|TRBJ2-2
CASSDWGQGPGELFF
TGTGCCAGCAGTGATTGGGGACAGGGTCCCGGGGAGCTGTTTTTT
>TRBV4-1|-|-|TRBJ1-2
CASSQEQYLYGYTF
TGCGCCAGCAGCCAAGAACAGTATCTCTATGGCTACACCTTC
>TRBV6-6|TRBD1|once|TRBJ1-5
CASSYLGQGGNQPQHF
TGTGCCAGCAGTTACCTCGGACAGGGGGGCAATCAGCCCCAGCATTTT
>TRBV29-1|TRBD1|-|TRBJ2-7
CSVKIRDRGYEQYF
TGCAGCGTAAAAATCCGGGACAGGGGCTACGAGCAGTACTTC
>TRBV18|TRBD1|-|TRBJ1-1
CASSPWGTDVKMNTEAFF
TGTGCCAGCTCACCATGGGGGACAGACGTGAAGATGAACACTGAAGCTTTCTTT
>TRBV7-9|TRBD1|few|TRBJ1-2
CASSQGQGAYGYTF
TGTGCCAGCAGCCAGGGACAGGGGGCCTATGGCTACACCTTC
>TRBV6-5|-|-|TRBJ2-4
CASSSAKNIQYF
TGTGCCAGTAGTTCGGCCAAAAACATTCAGTACTTC
>TRBV5-1|-|once|TRBJ2-2
CASSLTNTGELFF
TGCGCCAGCAGCCTTACTAACACCGGGGAGCTGTTTTTT
>TRBV2|-|once|TRBJ1-1
CASTDSLDTEAFF
TGTGCCAGCACCGACAGCCTGGACACTGAAGCTTTCTTT
>TRBV7-8|TRBD1|-|TRBJ2-5
CASSSLDRGETQYF
TGTGCCAGCAGCTCCCTGGACAGGGGAGAGACCCAGTACTTC
>TRBV19|TRBD1|-|TRBJ2-7
CATARTGGSYEQYF
TGTGCCACCGCCCGGACAGGGGGCTCCTACGAGCAGTACTTC
>TRBV7-2|-|-|TRBJ2-1
CASSPWGLLNNEQFF
TGTGCCAGCAGCCCCTGGGGACTGTTGAACAATGAGCAGTTCTTC
>TRBV5-6|TRBD1|-|TRBJ1-1
CASSLRDRNTEAFF
TGTGCCAGCAGCCTCCGGGACAGGAACACTGAAGCTTTCTTT
>TRBV11-2|TRBD2|-|TRBJ2-7
CASSPRLAGSYEQYF
TGTGCCAGCAGCCCCCGACTAGCGGGGTCCTACGAGCAGTACTTC
>TRBV24-1|TRBD1|many|TRBJ1-1
CATSDPTKTGGPEAFF
TGTGCCACCAGTGATCCCACGAAGACAGGGGGCCCTGAAGCTTTCTTT
>TRBV10-3|TRBD2|-|TRBJ2-2
CAISGTSGGDAGTGELFF
TGTGCCATCAGTGGGACTAGCGGGGGGGACGCCGGCACCGGGGAGCTGTTTTTT
>TRBV6-4|-|few|TRBJ2-3
CASSDRGSTDTQYF
TGTGCCAGCAGTGACCGAGGTTCCACAGATACGCAGTATTTT
>TRBV6-1|TRBD1|-|TRBJ2-5
CASSERPQGDAKETQYF
TGTGCCAGCAGTGAGCGACCACAGGGGGATGCTAAGGAGACCCAGTACTTC